These T cell receptor beta chains were read from a single sample in a study of control samples from healthy donors and cancer patients. Profiled with immunoSEQ multiplex PCR; TCRdb holds only in-frame clones, not every one. The sample holds 150,000 to 200,000 clones, 80% to 90% seen once. Sequenced input: blood. These receptors originate from a man aged 25-45 years in good health. CDR3s include the opening cysteine and the closing phenylalanine or tryptophan. The order of the fields is V gene, J gene, clone size, D gene, CDR3 protein, CDR3 DNA. The D gene is left open where the match is weak. Rows give clone size only sometimes, using once, few, many, or a class for an expanded clone.

v_gene: TRBV7-9; j_gene: TRBJ1-4; abundance: NA; d_gene: TRBD1; CDR3aa: CASSFGTGDNEKLFF; CDR3nt: TGTGCCAGCAGCTTTGGGACAGGCGATAATGAAAAACTGTTTTTT
v_gene: TRBV5-4; j_gene: TRBJ1-2; abundance: few; d_gene: NA; CDR3aa: CASSPPGDAVYGYTF; CDR3nt: TGTGCCAGCAGCCCACCAGGGGACGCTGTTTATGGCTACACCTTC
v_gene: TRBV18; j_gene: TRBJ2-5; abundance: NA; d_gene: TRBD1; CDR3aa: CASSPRDRETQYF; CDR3nt: TGTGCCAGCTCACCCCGGGACAGAGAGACCCAGTACTTC
v_gene: TRBV15; j_gene: TRBJ1-6; abundance: NA; d_gene: NA; CDR3aa: CATSRDRQGGSPLHF; CDR3nt: TGTGCCACCAGCAGAGATCGTCAGGGAGGTTCACCCCTCCACTTT
v_gene: TRBV28; j_gene: TRBJ1-2; abundance: NA; d_gene: NA; CDR3aa: CASTPGGFDGYTF; CDR3nt: TGTGCCAGCACACCCGGGGGGTTTGATGGCTACACCTTC
v_gene: TRBV28; j_gene: TRBJ1-4; abundance: NA; d_gene: TRBD1; CDR3aa: CASSLLDRAEKLFF; CDR3nt: TGTGCCAGCAGTTTATTGGACAGGGCAGAAAAACTGTTTTTT
v_gene: TRBV9; j_gene: TRBJ2-1; abundance: NA; d_gene: TRBD2; CDR3aa: CASSGGSGSREQFF; CDR3nt: TGTGCCAGCAGCGGCGGTAGCGGGAGTCGAGAACAGTTCTTC
v_gene: TRBV5-5; j_gene: TRBJ2-2; abundance: NA; d_gene: NA; CDR3aa: CASRNQQGTSNTGELFF; CDR3nt: TGTGCCAGCAGAAACCAACAGGGTACCTCGAACACCGGGGAGCTGTTTTTT
v_gene: TRBV15; j_gene: TRBJ2-7; abundance: NA; d_gene: NA; CDR3aa: CATSTEGGVSYEQYF; CDR3nt: TGTGCCACCAGCACGGAGGGGGGCGTATCCTACGAGCAGTACTTC
v_gene: TRBV5-1; j_gene: TRBJ1-2; abundance: NA; d_gene: TRBD1; CDR3aa: CASSLLTGQETLYGYTF; CDR3nt: TGCGCCAGCAGCTTGTTGACAGGGCAAGAAACCCTCTATGGCTACACCTTC
v_gene: TRBV5-6; j_gene: TRBJ1-5; abundance: NA; d_gene: NA; CDR3aa: CASSLGRLNQPQHF; CDR3nt: TGTGCCAGCAGCTTGGGACGGCTCAATCAGCCCCAGCATTTT
v_gene: TRBV7-2; j_gene: TRBJ2-7; abundance: NA; d_gene: TRBD1; CDR3aa: CASSYWTGPSYEQYF; CDR3nt: TGTGCCAGCAGTTACTGGACAGGGCCCTCCTACGAGCAGTACTTC
v_gene: TRBV7-8; j_gene: TRBJ2-7; abundance: NA; d_gene: TRBD2; CDR3aa: CASSLTREGAYEQYF; CDR3nt: TGTGCCAGCAGCCTCACTCGGGAGGGGGCCTACGAGCAGTACTTC
v_gene: TRBV19; j_gene: TRBJ2-2; abundance: NA; d_gene: NA; CDR3aa: CASTPTRLHRTNTGELFF; CDR3nt: TGTGCCAGTACCCCTACACGTCTCCACAGGACGAACACCGGGGAGCTGTTTTTT
v_gene: TRBV9; j_gene: TRBJ1-1; abundance: NA; d_gene: NA; CDR3aa: CASSVEGRGWTEAFF; CDR3nt: TGTGCCAGCAGCGTAGAAGGCAGGGGATGGACTGAAGCTTTCTTT
v_gene: TRBV27; j_gene: TRBJ2-5; abundance: once; d_gene: NA; CDR3aa: CASSPLGVQETQYF; CDR3nt: TGTGCCAGCAGTCCCTTGGGGGTTCAAGAGACCCAGTACTTC
v_gene: TRBV11-3; j_gene: TRBJ2-3; abundance: NA; d_gene: NA; CDR3aa: CASSPRLGDTQYF; CDR3nt: TGTGCCAGCAGCCCACGTCTAGGAGATACGCAGTATTTT
v_gene: TRBV5-1; j_gene: TRBJ2-7; abundance: NA; d_gene: TRBD1; CDR3aa: CASSPGQGSIDEQYF; CDR3nt: TGCGCCAGCAGCCCCGGACAGGGGAGTATCGACGAGCAGTACTTC
v_gene: TRBV14; j_gene: TRBJ2-7; abundance: NA; d_gene: NA; CDR3aa: CASSQDSGGPLWDEQYF; CDR3nt: TGTGCCAGCAGCCAAGACTCCGGCGGCCCCCTGTGGGACGAGCAGTACTTC
v_gene: TRBV3-1/TRBV3-2; j_gene: TRBJ1-2; abundance: NA; d_gene: NA; CDR3aa: CASSQNTRGRTQGTYGYTF; CDR3nt: TGTGCCAGCAGCCAGAATACACGGGGCAGGACCCAAGGTACCTATGGCTACACCTTC
v_gene: TRBV5-6; j_gene: TRBJ2-1; abundance: NA; d_gene: NA; CDR3aa: CASSLVVLTGNEQFF; CDR3nt: TGTGCCAGCAGCTTGGTTGTTCTTACAGGTAATGAGCAGTTCTTC
v_gene: TRBV7-7; j_gene: TRBJ2-1; abundance: NA; d_gene: TRBD2; CDR3aa: CASSRTLADSYNEQFF; CDR3nt: TGTGCCAGCAGCCGGACACTAGCGGACTCCTACAATGAGCAGTTCTTC
v_gene: TRBV6-5; j_gene: TRBJ1-5; abundance: NA; d_gene: TRBD1; CDR3aa: CASSLSQGVGQPQHF; CDR3nt: TGTGCCAGCAGTCTATCACAGGGGGTCGGTCAGCCCCAGCATTTT
v_gene: TRBV27; j_gene: TRBJ2-5; abundance: NA; d_gene: NA; CDR3aa: CASSARSPGETQYF; CDR3nt: TGTGCCAGCAGTGCCCGGTCACCGGGGGAGACCCAGTACTTC
v_gene: TRBV4-2; j_gene: TRBJ1-5; abundance: NA; d_gene: NA; CDR3aa: CASSHPEGEGVYQPQHF; CDR3nt: TGTGCCAGCAGCCACCCTGAGGGGGAAGGGGTGTATCAGCCCCAGCATTTT
v_gene: TRBV10-3; j_gene: TRBJ1-4; abundance: NA; d_gene: TRBD1; CDR3aa: CAIRPGGTNEKLFF; CDR3nt: TGTGCCATCCGGCCAGGGGGCACTAATGAAAAACTGTTTTTT
v_gene: TRBV5-6; j_gene: TRBJ1-1; abundance: NA; d_gene: NA; CDR3aa: CASSLGPSAFF; CDR3nt: TGTGCCAGCAGCTTAGGACCATCAGCTTTCTTT
v_gene: TRBV29-1; j_gene: TRBJ2-1; abundance: few; d_gene: NA; CDR3aa: CSVEGLVVNEQFF; CDR3nt: TGCAGCGTTGAAGGACTAGTTGTCAATGAGCAGTTCTTC
v_gene: TRBV7-3; j_gene: TRBJ2-1; abundance: NA; d_gene: TRBD2; CDR3aa: CASSLYSGYNNEQFF; CDR3nt: TGTGCCAGCAGCTTGTATAGCGGGTATAACAATGAGCAGTTCTTC
v_gene: TRBV9; j_gene: TRBJ1-6; abundance: NA; d_gene: NA; CDR3aa: CASSVSPVPGEAAGRSPLHF; CDR3nt: TGTGCCAGCAGCGTATCTCCAGTCCCAGGGGAGGCCGCGGGACGTTCACCCCTCCACTTT
v_gene: TRBV29-1; j_gene: TRBJ1-1; abundance: NA; d_gene: NA; CDR3aa: CSVEVGWNTEAFF; CDR3nt: TGCAGCGTAGAAGTTGGTTGGAACACTGAAGCTTTCTTT
v_gene: TRBV5-5; j_gene: TRBJ2-7; abundance: NA; d_gene: NA; CDR3aa: CASSFTSGRSYEQYF; CDR3nt: TGTGCCAGCAGCTTTACGTCGGGGCGATCCTACGAGCAGTACTTC
v_gene: TRBV10-3; j_gene: TRBJ1-4; abundance: once; d_gene: NA; CDR3aa: CAISPLATNEKLFF; CDR3nt: TGTGCCATCAGTCCTCTTGCAACTAATGAAAAACTGTTTTTT
v_gene: TRBV24-1; j_gene: TRBJ2-5; abundance: few; d_gene: NA; CDR3aa: CATSDPRETQYF; CDR3nt: TGTGCCACCAGTGATCCCAGGGAGACCCAGTACTTC
v_gene: TRBV6-5; j_gene: TRBJ1-5; abundance: NA; d_gene: TRBD1; CDR3aa: CASRTGAYNQPQHF; CDR3nt: TGTGCCAGCAGAACAGGGGCCTACAATCAGCCCCAGCATTTT
v_gene: TRBV28; j_gene: TRBJ2-7; abundance: NA; d_gene: TRBD2; CDR3aa: CASSSGLAGLSGNEQYF; CDR3nt: TGTGCCAGCAGTTCCGGACTAGCGGGACTGTCGGGTAACGAGCAGTACTTC
v_gene: TRBV19; j_gene: TRBJ2-1; abundance: NA; d_gene: NA; CDR3aa: CATRGDNHGNEQFF; CDR3nt: TGTGCCACCCGAGGGGACAATCACGGGAATGAGCAGTTCTTC
v_gene: TRBV6-6; j_gene: TRBJ2-7; abundance: NA; d_gene: NA; CDR3aa: CASSLTGEQYF; CDR3nt: TGTGCCAGCAGTTTGACTGGCGAGCAGTACTTC
v_gene: TRBV27; j_gene: TRBJ1-2; abundance: NA; d_gene: NA; CDR3aa: CATTRQGMGDGYTF; CDR3nt: TGTGCCACCACCCGGCAGGGGATGGGTGATGGCTACACCTTC
v_gene: TRBV28; j_gene: TRBJ2-2; abundance: NA; d_gene: NA; CDR3aa: CASSLVERTGELFF; CDR3nt: TGTGCCAGCAGTTTAGTGGAGAGGACCGGGGAGCTGTTTTTT
v_gene: TRBV18; j_gene: TRBJ2-5; abundance: NA; d_gene: NA; CDR3aa: CASSPIFSVGQETQYF; CDR3nt: TGTGCCAGCTCACCAATATTTTCGGTAGGCCAAGAGACCCAGTACTTC
v_gene: TRBV5-1; j_gene: TRBJ1-5; abundance: NA; d_gene: NA; CDR3aa: CASSSGLNQPQHF; CDR3nt: TGCGCCAGCAGCTCGGGCCTCAATCAGCCCCAGCATTTT
v_gene: TRBV11-2; j_gene: TRBJ2-1; abundance: NA; d_gene: NA; CDR3aa: CASSFSGEQFF; CDR3nt: TGTGCCAGCAGCTTTAGCGGTGAGCAGTTCTTC
v_gene: TRBV2; j_gene: TRBJ2-5; abundance: NA; d_gene: NA; CDR3aa: CASRIRLLGETQYF; CDR3nt: TGTGCCAGCAGAATAAGACTGTTGGGGGAGACCCAGTACTTC
v_gene: TRBV4-1; j_gene: TRBJ1-5; abundance: once; d_gene: NA; CDR3aa: CASSQVGQPQHF; CDR3nt: TGCGCCAGCAGCCAAGTAGGCCAGCCCCAGCATTTT